The present entry profiles one T cell receptor (beta chain) with its context. In the authors' methods: Cell counts per sample came from amplifying reference gene primers. Assay: immunoSEQ multiplex PCR; the TCRdb copy retains only in-frame clones and omits some. The V and J calls and the clone size are those of that table, but D and trimming were determined from the DNA. This sample yields 190,000 or so clones, of which about 86% are seen a single time; 2.5% to 3.5% belongs to the top ten. Germline lookup yields CDR1 MNHNS and CDR2 SASEGT. This CDR3 has 17 amino acids. J was trimmed by 4 bases and V by 4 bases; bases with no gene match: 11. These data come from a study of blood T cell repertoires in COVID-19. Background on the study: Sites across the United States, Italy and Spain contributed samples from acute and convalescent COVID-19. T cells, B-cell-depleted T cells, or PBMCs provided the cDNA or gDNA that served as material.

The chain uses TRBV6-1 and TRBJ2-7, with TRBD2 matching 12 bases. The TCR comes from a man aged 50 or older with active or convalescent COVID-19. Material: peripheral blood. This chain's CDR3 is CASSGGTSGSRGYEQYF. In DNA, the CDR3 is TGTGCCAGCAGTGGCGGGACTAGCGGGTCTAGAGGATACGAGCAGTACTTC.